This T cell receptor (beta chain) was sequenced for a study of blood T cell repertoires in COVID-19. In the original processing: Nucleated cell number was recorded as an estimate derived from reference gene primer amplification. Repertoires were generated with immunoSEQ multiplex PCR, while TCRdb's copy carries only in-frame clones and drops some. V, J and clone size are those of that table, while D and trimming were read from the DNA. Of hundreds of thousands of clones in the sample, approximately 87% were seen once. The V and J ends lost 0 bases and 7 bases respectively, with 7 bases between them. This CDR3 is 13 amino acids long. Germline CDR1 is LNHNV and CDR2 is YYDKDF (reference sequence).

The origin of this receptor is a woman in her thirties or forties who had recovered from COVID-19. The chain has TRBV15 and TRBJ2-1; weak D call: TRBD2 (6 bases). Sequences were obtained from peripheral blood. The CDR3 protein is CATSRERGNEQFF. CDR3 bases: TGTGCCACCAGCAGAGAGCGGGGAAATGAGCAGTTCTTC.